A selection of T cell receptor beta chains follows, all from one sample in a study of blood T cell repertoires in COVID-19. Profiling relied on immunoSEQ multiplex PCR, and the TCRdb table lists in-frame clones only, not all of them. The sample lists around 7,800 clones, roughly 82% occurring once. Sequencing was carried out using peripheral blood. The source is a woman aged 60-75 years with active COVID-19. Each CDR3 is given with its conserved first and last residue. Each record gives: clone size, V gene, CDR3 protein. The size of a clone is reported for some rows only, either as once, few or many, or as a class for expanded clones.

>few|TRBV2
CASRRGGRQPQHF
>-|TRBV19
CASTPGRVNNEQFF
>once|TRBV28
CASTGSSYEQYF
>-|TRBV2
CASKARAAGTDTQYF
>-|TRBV19
CASTPRGSRRSSNEKLFF
>-|TRBV4-1
CASSPSPLGAAGNTIYF
>-|TRBV24-1
CATSDQNQPQHF
>-|TRBV5-5
CASSDTGNNQPQHF
>once|TRBV7-8
CASSLRGLGNTIYF
>-|TRBV9
CASSAPPGHYNEQFF